This TCR beta chain was sequenced in a study of OX40 agonist ivuxolimab in advanced cancers. Notes on the research overall: Ivuxolimab, which targeted the costimulatory receptor OX40 (CD134), was an agonistic, fully human IgG2 monoclonal antibody. Intravenous ivuxolimab was administered to patients every 2 weeks at six dose levels: 0.01, 0.1, 0.3, 1.5, 3 and 10 mg/kg. Of the approximately 54 dose-escalation patients, hepatocellular carcinoma was present in about 20, melanoma in some 15, renal cell carcinoma in 9 and head and neck cancer in 9. In the dose-escalation cohort, 70% to 90% of patients were male, and the mean age was 60 years with a range of roughly 20 to 80. Prior anti-PD-1, anti-PD-L1 or anti-CTLA-4 therapy was permitted, and checkpoint inhibitors had been received by about 36% of dose-escalation patients. Three dose-escalation patients achieved partial responses, one with hepatocellular carcinoma and two with cutaneous melanoma. The purpose of peripheral TCRbeta sequencing was to test whether ivuxolimab changed TCR sequence diversity and led to clonal T-cell expansion. The paper reports the monotherapy dose-escalation portion (N of about 47 patients) of the phase I ivuxolimab trial. Overall study outcomes, separate from this receptor: Clonal expansion of both CD4+ and CD8+ blood T cells was observed from baseline to week 6 at doses 0.1 to 3.0 mg/kg. Low levels of normalized T-cell clonal expansion were also seen in some patients who did not respond. The antigen specificity of the peripheral T cells that underwent clonal expansion was not determined. After ivuxolimab, more expanded clones were found on average in CD8+ T cells than in CD4+ T cells. In the 0.1-3.0 mg/kg groups, partial responders were among the patients with the lowest normalized peripheral clonal expansion, particularly in CD8+ T cells.

For sequencing of the TCRbeta CDR3 region, genomic DNA was extracted from the sorted cells. TCRbeta CDR3 regions were sequenced using the immunoSEQ Assay. TCRdb provides this immuneACCESS table in a form limited to in-frame rearrangements. Some clones are lacking; in checked studies, under half of them reflect an unresolved V gene, and why the rest are absent is not known. Across this sample there are under 40,000 clones, with 70% to 80% seen only once. The ten top clones hold approximately 13% of the sample. The CDR3 starts with the cysteine, ends with the phenylalanine, and has 13 residues. The sequence is cut down to CDR3 DNA, 39 bases in frame from base 1. CDR1 and CDR2, per the germline V gene (reference sequence), are MNHNY and SVGAGI. The trim is 2 bases for V and 6 bases for J, with a gap of 8 bases between the germline ends. Notes on this clone: Which antigen it targets is not known. Nothing much larger sits one base from this clone, and base qualities are not available.

Patients with autoimmune disease history or receiving systemic immunosuppression were excluded from the trial. Peripheral blood for TCR sequencing was collected from all dose cohorts at baseline, on cycle 4 day 1, and on cycle 7 day 1. The samples were drawn from a first-in-human, open-label, multicenter phase I dose-escalation trial of ivuxolimab. Adults with locally advanced or metastatic melanoma, renal cell carcinoma, hepatocellular carcinoma or head and neck squamous cell carcinoma were enrolled in the trial. Before TCR sequencing, CD4+ T cells and CD8+ T cells from peripheral blood were sorted into separate populations.

The receptor comes from an adult with an advanced solid tumor such as melanoma, head and neck, liver or kidney cancer. The V and J genes are TRBV6-6 and TRBJ2-1, with the D gene too uncertain to name. The sequencing used CD4+ or CD8+ T cells sorted from blood, collected in a trial of the OX40 agonist ivuxolimab. The nucleotide sequence is given as TGTGCCAGCAGTTACGGACGGATCAATGAGCAGTTCTTC. It codes for CASSYGRINEQFF.